What follows are 23 T cell receptor beta chains derived from one specimen sequenced in a study of T cells in Graves' hyperthyroidism and ophthalmopathy. Template material for amplifying TCR beta CDR3 regions consisted of RNA transcripts. An initial round of RT-PCR targeting the TCR CDR3 relied on the HTBI primer set. TCRdb reanalysed the multiplex PCR reads using MiXCR and keeps one entry per CDR3 protein. The data contain about 580,000 distinct CDR3 sequences, about half of them singletons. The sample comprised peripheral blood or thyroid tissue (not recorded which). The source of these receptors is a woman between 18 and 30 years old with Graves' hyperthyroidism.

Many counts were recorded for this clonotype. This could be a read error, since a much larger clone is one nucleotide away. This chain links TRBV25-1 with TRBJ2-5, with TRBD2 as a possible D gene (6 bases). CDR3 length: 13 amino acids. Germline V gene lookup returns CDR1 MGHDK and CDR2 SYGVNS. V was trimmed by 0 bases and J by 9 bases, leaving 11 bases between them. For the CDR3, the DNA is TGTGCCAGCAGTGAATATAACGGGGAGGCCCAGTACTTC. This codes for CASSEYNGEAQYF.

In its sample, this clonotype was seen many times. The chain is built from TRBV5-4 and TRBJ1-4, with TRBD1 matching 8 bases. The V gene end was trimmed by 4 bases and the J gene end by 5 bases; junction bases not matched to a gene: 10. Per the germline V gene, CDR1 is SGHNT and CDR2 is YYREEE (reference sequence). The CDR3 is 16 residues long. CDR3 bases: TGTGCCAGCAGCCCCAAAGCCGGACAGGGAAATGAAAAACTGTTTTTT. Encoded protein: CASSPKAGQGNEKLFF.

This chain links TRBV29-1 with TRBJ2-1; the match to TRBD2 covers 9 bases. With 0 bases clipped from V and 9 bases from J, the junction kept 12 bases outside the gene matches. This CDR3 contains 16 residues. Per the germline V gene, CDR1 is SQVTM and CDR2 is ANQGSEA. CDR3: CSVEDLELAGHREQFF. The CDR3, as DNA: TGCAGCGTTGAAGATTTGGAGCTAGCGGGACATCGTGAGCAGTTCTTC.

This clonotype was seen many times. The V call is TRBV20-1, the J call TRBJ1-5; D possibly corresponds to TRBD1 (6 bases). Per germline, CDR1 DFQATT and CDR2 SNEGSKA (reference sequence). This CDR3 spans 16 amino acids. The ends were cut back, 1 base at V and 4 bases at J, with 17 bases in the middle. The CDR3 DNA sequence: TGCAGTGCTAGAGTACAAGGGGGGGGGCGGAATCAGCCCCAGCATTTT. This encodes CSARVQGGGRNQPQHF.

Ten or more counts support this clonotype. J is TRBJ2-3 and V is TRBV25-1; 10 bases agree with TRBD2. CDR1 is MGHDK and CDR2 is SYGVNS in the germline V gene. The V segment lost 6 bases and the J segment 6 bases; nucleotides outside the gene matches: 12. There are 16 residues in the CDR3. The CDR3 DNA is TGTGCCAGCAGCGACCTAGCGGGAGAGGAATATGATACGCAGTATTTT. It specifies CASSDLAGEEYDTQYF.

This clonotype was counted many times. The chain is built from TRBV6-6 and TRBJ1-5; D uncertain. The germline V gene encodes CDR1 MNHNY and CDR2 SVGAGI (reference sequence). The length of the CDR3 is 15 residues. V lost 0 bases to trimming and J lost 3 bases, with 9 bases between them. The CDR3 DNA follows: TGTGCCAGCAGTTACTCTTCAACTCTCAATCAGCCCCAGCATTTT. Amino acid sequence: CASSYSSTLNQPQHF.

This clonotype was picked up a small number of times. The chain recombines TRBV6-2 or TRBV6-3 with TRBJ2-2, with a tentative D call TRBD2 (6 bases). The length of the CDR3 is 15 residues. Deletions cut 8 bases from V and 0 bases from J, with 13 bases between. Germline V gives CDR1 MNHEY, CDR2 SVGEGT. The chain's CDR3 is CASGYSGANTGELFF. Here the CDR3 DNA reads TGTGCCAGCGGCTATAGCGGAGCGAACACCGGGGAGCTGTTTTTT.

The chain couples TRBV24-1 to TRBJ1-2; D is undetermined. The CDR3 length is 9 residues. V gave up 10 bases and J gave up 7 bases, with 6 bases separating them. The germline gives CDR1 KGHDR, CDR2 SFDVKD. CDR3 DNA sequence: TGTGCCACGCTCTTTGGCTACACCTTC. Translating it yields CATLFGYTF.

This clonotype was seen repeatedly, ten times or more. The rearrangement uses TRBV5-6 and TRBJ2-7; TRBD2 matches 10 bases. The CDR3 is 15 residues long. Germline V gene data show CDR1 as SGHDT and CDR2 as YYEEEE. The ends lost 2 bases at V and 2 bases at J; junction bases unmatched: 4. CDR3 coding DNA: TGTGCCAGCAGCTTCCTGGGACTAGCGCCCTACGAGCAGTACTTC. It specifies CASSFLGLAPYEQYF.

V is TRBV12-3 or TRBV12-4 and J is TRBJ1-2; D uncertain. The CDR3 is made up of 14 amino acids. The V end was cut by 5 bases, the J end by 4 bases, with 14 bases between. Here the CDR3 DNA reads TGTGCCAGCAGTGACGTGGGATTCGGCTATGGCTACACCTTC. This gives the protein CASSDVGFGYGYTF.

This sequence joins TRBV10-3 and TRBJ2-7, with D tentatively TRBD1 (7 bases). CDR1 and CDR2 (germline): ENHRY, SYGVKD. The CDR3 contains 14 residues. V lost 6 bases to trimming and J lost 3 bases, with 15 bases between them. The CDR3 here is CAISAGQLLYEQYF. DNA for the CDR3: TGTGCCATCAGCGCGGGACAGCTACTCTACGAGCAGTACTTC.

A word on this clonotype: A much larger clone is a single base away; this may be a read error. V is TRBV6-1 and J is TRBJ1-4; 9 bases align to TRBD1. CDR1 and CDR2 from the germline V gene are MNHNS and SASEGT. J gave up 6 bases and V 6 bases, and 11 bases lay outside the gene matches. This CDR3 region has 16 residues. Written as DNA, the CDR3 is TGTGCCAGCAGCTCTCTGGGACAGGGCGGTGATGAAAAACTGTTTTTT. Residues: CASSSLGQGGDEKLFF.

This clonotype was detected many times. The chain is built from TRBV7-6 and TRBJ2-7; D call uncertain. The CDR3 extends over 15 amino acids. Germline CDR1 and CDR2: SGHVS and FNYEAQ. V gave up 0 bases and J gave up 2 bases, with 11 bases separating them. The chain's CDR3 is CASSLAAKITYEQYF. The CDR3 nucleotides read TGTGCCAGCAGCTTAGCAGCTAAGATCACCTACGAGCAGTACTTC. Supplemented by reference TRBV7-6 and TRBJ2-7, the full variable domain reads GAGVSQSPRYKVTKRGQDVALRCDPISGHVSLYWYRQALGQGPEFLTYFNYEAQQDKSGLPNDRFSAERPEGSISTLTIQRTEQRDSAMYRCASSLAAKITYEQYFGPGTRLTVT.

The chain links TRBV27 to TRBJ1-2, with 7 bases identical to TRBD1. The CDR3 runs to 15 residues. Germline values: CDR1 MNHEY, CDR2 SMNVEV (reference sequence). The V gene end was trimmed by 0 bases and the J gene end by 5 bases; junction bases not matched to a gene: 6. In DNA, the CDR3 is TGTGCCAGCAGTTTATCCGGGACAGCGCAATATGGCTACACCTTC. Translated: CASSLSGTAQYGYTF.

This clonotype was found many times. The chain uses TRBV2 and TRBJ1-1, with 7 positions matching TRBD1. The germline V gene has CDR1 SNHLY and CDR2 FYNNEI. Losses at the gene ends were 7 bases for V and 0 bases for J; bases not matched to a gene: 5. This CDR3 is 14 amino acids long. CDR3: CASTRGQMNTEAFF. The CDR3, as DNA: TGTGCCAGCACCCGGGGACAGATGAACACTGAAGCTTTCTTT.

The chain carries TRBV20-1 and TRBJ2-3; the match to TRBD1 covers 9 bases. The CDR3 covers 15 residues. Trimming removed 5 bases from V and 2 bases from J; junction bases left unmatched: 8. Germline CDR1 DFQATT, CDR2 SNEGSKA (reference sequence). The CDR3 nucleotides are TGCAGTGCTCCCCCCGGGACAGGGCACACAGATACGCAGTATTTT. Its protein product is CSAPPGTGHTDTQYF.

This clonotype was observed many times. The rearrangement links TRBV14 to TRBJ1-2; D is perhaps TRBD1 (6 bases). Trimming removed 6 bases at V and 7 bases at J, with 18 bases between. The CDR3 has 14 amino acids. Germline V gene data show CDR1 as SGHDN and CDR2 as FVKESK. The CDR3 reads CASSSLTGRGGYTF. CDR3 DNA: TGTGCCAGCAGTTCTTTAACAGGGAGAGGTGGCTACACCTTC.

The rearrangement joins TRBV7-3 to TRBJ1-1; 8 bases match TRBD1. Losses at the gene ends were 11 bases for V and 5 bases for J; bases not matched to a gene: 13. The germline gives CDR1 SGHTA, CDR2 FQGTGA. The CDR3 consists of 14 residues. CDR3 sequence reads: CAWSFGTGYTEAFF. CDR3 DNA: TGTGCCTGGAGTTTCGGGACAGGCTATACTGAAGCTTTCTTT.

This rearrangement joins TRBV7-9 to TRBJ2-7; 11 bases map to TRBD2. CDR1 and CDR2 (germline): SEHNR, FQNEAQ (reference sequence). The CDR3 loop spans 14 amino acids. The ends lost 5 bases at V and 6 bases at J; junction bases unmatched: 6. The CDR3 region has the DNA TGTGCCAGCAGCGTACTAGCGGGGGCCTGCGAGCAGTACTTC. It codes for CASSVLAGACEQYF.

V gene TRBV29-1 combines with J gene TRBJ2-5, with 7 bases matching TRBD1. The CDR3 consists of 13 residues. Germline CDR1 reads SQVTM; CDR2 reads ANQGSEA. V was clipped by 2 bases and J by 5 bases; unmatched bases: 5. For the CDR3, the DNA is TGCAGCGTTGAAACAGGGGCTGGGGAGACCCAGTACTTC. It yields the protein CSVETGAGETQYF.

The chain combines TRBV5-6 with TRBJ2-2; TRBD1 is a possible D gene (5 bases). With 4 bases removed from V and 5 bases from J, the gap between germline ends came to 12 bases. The V gene's germline CDR1 is SGHDT and CDR2 YYEEEE. The CDR3 is 14 residues long. The CDR3 DNA sequence: TGTGCCAGCAGCGCTGACAGAGTAACCGGGGAGCTGTTTTTT. Its protein is CASSADRVTGELFF. Together with reference TRBV5-6 and TRBJ2-2, the CDR3 gives the full variable domain: DAGVTQSPTHLIKTRGQQVTLRCSPKSGHDTVSWYQQALGQGPQFIFQYYEEEERQRGNFPDRFSGHQFPNYSSELNVNALLLGDSALYLCASSADRVTGELFFGEGSRLTVL.

The gene calls are TRBV4-1 and TRBJ1-1; D unresolved. Germline assignment: CDR1 MGHRA and CDR2 YSYEKL. The CDR3 sequence is 15 residues long. V dropped 1 base and J dropped 1 base, with 10 bases sitting between them. CDR3 DNA sequence: TGCGCCAGCAGCCAAGTGATATTCACGAACACTGAAGCTTTCTTT. Its protein product is CASSQVIFTNTEAFF.

This clonotype was detected ten times or more. This rearrangement joins TRBV6-5 to TRBJ2-3, with TRBD2 matching over 10 bases. This CDR3 contains 15 residues. The germline V gene has CDR1 MNHEY and CDR2 SVGAGI. Losses at the gene ends were 2 bases for V and 2 bases for J; bases not matched to a gene: 1. In DNA, the CDR3 is TGTGCCAGCAGTTACGGGACTAGCGACACAGATACGCAGTATTTT. Protein product: CASSYGTSDTDTQYF.